The next 5 T cell receptor beta chains were all read from a single sample in a study of T cell changes during pregnancy in multiple sclerosis. Profiled with immunoSEQ multiplex PCR; TCRdb holds only in-frame clones, not every one. Of 88,000 or so clones in the sample, about 91% were seen once. The input for sequencing was peripheral blood, taken before pregnancy. These receptors came from a female donor with multiple sclerosis, enrolled in a pregnancy study.

This clone is a singleton in its sample. This sequence joins TRBV5-1 and TRBJ2-7, with 7 bases matching TRBD2. The V segment lost 7 bases and the J segment 5 bases; nucleotides outside the gene matches: 9. The CDR3 consists of 13 residues. Germline V gene lookup returns CDR1 SGHRS and CDR2 YFSETQ. CDR3 residues: CASHTSAGDEQYF. Here the CDR3 DNA reads TGCGCCAGCCATACGTCGGCGGGGGACGAGCAGTACTTC.

The chain employs TRBV6-5 and TRBJ1-1, with 9 nucleotides matching TRBD1. Trimming cost V 6 bases and J 6 bases; bases outside gene matches: 11. Germline CDR1 MNHEY, CDR2 SVGAGI. The CDR3 runs 15 residues. The CDR3 nucleotides are TGTGCCAGCAGCTTAAATACAGGGGGCACGGCTGAAGCTTTCTTT. This translates into CASSLNTGGTAEAFF.

The chain combines TRBV18 with TRBJ2-7, with TRBD2 matching over 12 bases. The CDR3 extends over 15 amino acids. J was trimmed by 4 bases and V by 5 bases; bases with no gene match: 6. CDR1 and CDR2 from the germline V gene are KGHSH and LQKENI. DNA of the CDR3: TGTGCCAGCTCATCGACTAGCGGGAGTAAGTACGAGCAGTACTTC. This encodes CASSSTSGSKYEQYF.

The chain employs TRBV5-6 and TRBJ1-4, with 9 bases aligning to TRBD1. Trimming took 1 base from V and 7 from J; bases not matched to a gene: 11. The CDR3 runs 17 residues. From germline, CDR1 is SGHDT and CDR2 YYEEEE. The CDR3: CASSLRSPGTGPEKLFF. The CDR3 DNA reads as TGTGCCAGCAGCTTGAGATCCCCCGGGACAGGGCCTGAAAAACTGTTTTTT.

The chain uses TRBV27 and TRBJ2-1, with 10 bases identical to TRBD2. V dropped 2 bases and J dropped 7; count of bases not matched to a gene: 2. The CDR3 totals 14 residues. From germline, CDR1 is MNHEY and CDR2 SMNVEV (reference sequence). For the CDR3, the DNA is TGTGCCAGCAGTTTACTAGCGGGAGAGAATGAGCAGTTCTTC. This encodes CASSLLAGENEQFF.